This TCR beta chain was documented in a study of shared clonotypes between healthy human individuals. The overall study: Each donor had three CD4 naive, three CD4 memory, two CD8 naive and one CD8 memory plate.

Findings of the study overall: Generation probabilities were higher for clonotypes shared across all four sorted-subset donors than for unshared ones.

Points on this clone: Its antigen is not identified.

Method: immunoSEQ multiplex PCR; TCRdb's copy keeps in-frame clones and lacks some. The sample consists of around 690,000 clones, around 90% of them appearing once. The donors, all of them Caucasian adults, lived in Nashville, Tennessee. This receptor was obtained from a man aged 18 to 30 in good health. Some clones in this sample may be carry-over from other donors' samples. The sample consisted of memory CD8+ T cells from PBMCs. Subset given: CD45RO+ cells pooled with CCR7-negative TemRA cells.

This CDR3 is CASSPMKGGLGETQYF. The DNA for the CDR3 is TGCGCCAGCAGCCCGATGAAGGGGGGACTAGGGGAGACCCAGTACTTC. This sequence joins TRBV4-1 and TRBJ2-5; 8 positions match TRBD2. The trim removed 4 bases at V and 5 bases at J, leaving 12 bases unmatched. This CDR3 region has 16 residues. Germline lookup yields CDR1 MGHRA and CDR2 YSYEKL.